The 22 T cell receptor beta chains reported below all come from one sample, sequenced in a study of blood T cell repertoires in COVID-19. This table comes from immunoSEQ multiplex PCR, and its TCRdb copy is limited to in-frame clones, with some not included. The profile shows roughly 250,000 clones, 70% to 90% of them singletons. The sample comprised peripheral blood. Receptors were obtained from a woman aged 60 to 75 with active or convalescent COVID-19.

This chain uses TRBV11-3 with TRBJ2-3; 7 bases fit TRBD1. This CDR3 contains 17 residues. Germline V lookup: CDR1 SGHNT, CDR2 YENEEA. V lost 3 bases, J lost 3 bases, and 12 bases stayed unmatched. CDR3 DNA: TGTGCCAGCAGCTTCCCGCAGGGGGTATTGGGAACAGATACGCAGTATTTT. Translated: CASSFPQGVLGTDTQYF.

The chain's CDR3 is CASSSTTSGRLYEQYF. The CDR3 nucleotides are TGTGCCAGCAGCTCCACTACTAGCGGGAGGCTATACGAGCAGTACTTC. The chain recombines TRBV11-3 with TRBJ2-7, with 12 positions matching TRBD2. The germline CDR1 and CDR2 sequences are SGHNT and YENEEA. The CDR3 has 16 residues. Unmatched junction bases numbered 8, after V lost 4 bases and J lost 4 bases. The variable domain in full, with the rest retrieved from reference TRBV11-3 and TRBJ2-7, is EAGVVQSPRYKIIEKKQPVAFWCNPISGHNTLYWYLQNLGQGPELLIRYENEEAVDDSQLPKDRFSAERLKGVDSTLKIQPAELGDSAVYLCASSSTTSGRLYEQYFGPGTRLTVT.

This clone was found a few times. The CDR3 DNA is TGTGCCAGCAGCCGGACAGGGGATGCCGGGGAGCTGTTTTTT. Protein sequence: CASSRTGDAGELFF. The chain employs TRBV6-6 and TRBJ2-2; TRBD1 matches at 9 bases. The CDR3 spans 14 residues. CDR1 is MNHNY and CDR2 is SVGAGI in the germline V gene (reference sequence). The J segment lost 6 bases and the V segment lost 6 bases, leaving 5 bases of the junction unmatched.

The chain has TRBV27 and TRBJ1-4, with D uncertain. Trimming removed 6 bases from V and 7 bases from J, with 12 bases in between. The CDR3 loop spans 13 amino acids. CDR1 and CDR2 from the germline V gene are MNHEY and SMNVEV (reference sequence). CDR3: CASRPRGVEKLFF. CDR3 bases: TGTGCCAGCAGACCCCGGGGTGTTGAAAAACTGTTTTTT.

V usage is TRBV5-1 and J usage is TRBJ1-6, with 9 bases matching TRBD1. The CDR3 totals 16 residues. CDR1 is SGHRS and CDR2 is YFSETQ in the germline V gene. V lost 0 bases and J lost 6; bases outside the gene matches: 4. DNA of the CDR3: TGCGCCAGCAGCTTGGCCACGGGACAGGGTAATTCACCCCTCCACTTT. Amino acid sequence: CASSLATGQGNSPLHF.

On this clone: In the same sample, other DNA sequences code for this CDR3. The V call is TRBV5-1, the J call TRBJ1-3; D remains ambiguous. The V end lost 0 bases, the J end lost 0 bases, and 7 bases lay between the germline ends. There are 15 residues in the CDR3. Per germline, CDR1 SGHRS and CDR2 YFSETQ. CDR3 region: CASSLDPGSGNTIYF. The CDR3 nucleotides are TGCGCCAGCAGCTTGGATCCCGGCTCTGGAAACACCATATATTTT.

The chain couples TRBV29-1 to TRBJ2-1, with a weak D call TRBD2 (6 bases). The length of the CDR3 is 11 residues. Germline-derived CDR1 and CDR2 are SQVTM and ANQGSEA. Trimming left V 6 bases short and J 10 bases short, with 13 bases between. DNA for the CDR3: TGCAGCGTGATACTAGCTAGCGAGCAGTTCTTC. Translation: CSVILASEQFF.

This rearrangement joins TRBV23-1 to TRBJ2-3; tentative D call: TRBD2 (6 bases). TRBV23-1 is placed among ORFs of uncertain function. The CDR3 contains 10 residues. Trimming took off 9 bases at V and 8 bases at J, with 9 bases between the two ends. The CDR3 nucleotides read TGCGCCAGGGAGGGGTGTACGCAGTATTTT. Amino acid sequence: CAREGCTQYF.

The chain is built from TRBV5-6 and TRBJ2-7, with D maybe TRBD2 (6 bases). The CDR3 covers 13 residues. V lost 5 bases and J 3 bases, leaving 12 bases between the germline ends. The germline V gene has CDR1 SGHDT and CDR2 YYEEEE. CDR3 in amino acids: CASRGTGSYEQYF. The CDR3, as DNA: TGTGCCAGCAGGGGGACTGGTAGCTACGAGCAGTACTTC.

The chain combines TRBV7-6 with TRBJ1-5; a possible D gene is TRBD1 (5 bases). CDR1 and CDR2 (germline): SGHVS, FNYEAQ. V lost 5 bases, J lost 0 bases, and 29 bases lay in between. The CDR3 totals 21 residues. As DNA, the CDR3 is TGTGCCAGCAGCCATCCCCGCCGGGGGTTTCGGCATAGAGATAGCAATCAGCCCCAGCATTTT. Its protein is CASSHPRRGFRHRDSNQPQHF.

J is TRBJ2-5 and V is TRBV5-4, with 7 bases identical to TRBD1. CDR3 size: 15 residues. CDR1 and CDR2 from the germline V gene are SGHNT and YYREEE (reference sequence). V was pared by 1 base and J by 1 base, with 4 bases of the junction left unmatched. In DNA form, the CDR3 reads TGTGCCAGCAGCTTGCCGGGACAGCTCCAAGAGACCCAGTACTTC. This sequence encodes CASSLPGQLQETQYF.

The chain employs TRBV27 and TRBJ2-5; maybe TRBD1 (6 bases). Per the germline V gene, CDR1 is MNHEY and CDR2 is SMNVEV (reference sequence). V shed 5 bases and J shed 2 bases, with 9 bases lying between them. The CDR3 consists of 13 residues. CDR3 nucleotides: TGTGCCAGCAGTCTCAGGGGACAAGAGACCCAGTACTTC. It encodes CASSLRGQETQYF.

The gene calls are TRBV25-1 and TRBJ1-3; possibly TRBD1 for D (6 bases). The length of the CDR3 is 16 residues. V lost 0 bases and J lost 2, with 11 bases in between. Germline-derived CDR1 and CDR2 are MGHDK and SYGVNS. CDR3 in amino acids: CASSEYPRGAGNTIYF. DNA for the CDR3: TGTGCCAGCAGTGAATATCCCAGGGGAGCTGGAAACACCATATATTTT.

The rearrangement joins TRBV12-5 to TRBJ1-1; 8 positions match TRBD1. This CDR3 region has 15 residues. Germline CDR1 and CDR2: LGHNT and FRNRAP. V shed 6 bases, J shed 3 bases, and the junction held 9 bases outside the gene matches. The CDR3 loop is CASGEDRAGDTEAFF. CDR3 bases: TGTGCTAGTGGCGAGGACAGGGCAGGGGACACTGAAGCTTTCTTT. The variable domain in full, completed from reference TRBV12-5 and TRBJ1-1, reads DARVTQTPRHKVTEMGQEVTMRCQPILGHNTVFWYRQTMMQGLELLAYFRNRAPLDDSGMPKDRFSAEMPDATLATLKIQPSEPRDSAVYFCASGEDRAGDTEAFFGQGTRLTVV.

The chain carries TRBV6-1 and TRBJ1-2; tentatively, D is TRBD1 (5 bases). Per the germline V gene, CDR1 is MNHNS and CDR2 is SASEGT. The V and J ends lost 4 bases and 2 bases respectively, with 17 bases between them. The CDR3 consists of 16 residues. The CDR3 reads CASSAGPRRGNYGYTF. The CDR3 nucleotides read TGTGCCAGCAGTGCCGGACCTAGGAGGGGCAACTATGGCTACACCTTC.

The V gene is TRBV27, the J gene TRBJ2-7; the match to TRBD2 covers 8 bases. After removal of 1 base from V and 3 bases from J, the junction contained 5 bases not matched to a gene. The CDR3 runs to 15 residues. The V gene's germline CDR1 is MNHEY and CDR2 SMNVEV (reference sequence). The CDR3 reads CASSLWGLVGYEQYF. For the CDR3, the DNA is TGTGCCAGCAGTTTATGGGGACTAGTTGGCTACGAGCAGTACTTC.

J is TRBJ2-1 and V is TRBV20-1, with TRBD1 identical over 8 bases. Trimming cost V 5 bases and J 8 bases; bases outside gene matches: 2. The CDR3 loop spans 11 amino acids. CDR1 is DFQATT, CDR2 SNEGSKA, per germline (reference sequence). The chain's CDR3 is CSAYRGDEQFF. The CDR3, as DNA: TGCAGTGCTTACAGGGGGGATGAGCAGTTCTTC.

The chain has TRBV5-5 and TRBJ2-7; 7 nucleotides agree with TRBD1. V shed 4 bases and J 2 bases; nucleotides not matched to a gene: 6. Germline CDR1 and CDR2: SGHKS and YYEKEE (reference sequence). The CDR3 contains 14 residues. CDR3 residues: CASSMTGSAYEQYF. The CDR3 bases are TGTGCCAGCAGCATGACAGGGTCCGCCTACGAGCAGTACTTC.

CDR3 protein: CASSLYSRGVGNTIYF. CDR3 nucleotides: TGTGCCAGCAGCTTATACTCAAGGGGTGTAGGAAACACCATATATTTT. The chain has TRBV7-8 and TRBJ1-3, with a weak D call TRBD1 (5 bases). Germline-derived CDR1 and CDR2 are SGHVS and FQNEAQ. The CDR3 runs 16 residues. Trimming shortened V by 2 bases and J by 4 bases, and 15 bases separated the two germline ends.

As DNA, the CDR3 is TGCGCCAGCAGCTTGGGACAGGGTGAGGGCATTCAGTACTTC. Translating it yields CASSLGQGEGIQYF. V gene TRBV5-1 combines with J gene TRBJ2-4; 7 bases map to TRBD1. With V trimmed by 0 bases and J by 9 bases, 6 bases remained unmatched. The CDR3 runs to 14 residues. CDR1 and CDR2 from the germline V gene are SGHRS and YFSETQ.

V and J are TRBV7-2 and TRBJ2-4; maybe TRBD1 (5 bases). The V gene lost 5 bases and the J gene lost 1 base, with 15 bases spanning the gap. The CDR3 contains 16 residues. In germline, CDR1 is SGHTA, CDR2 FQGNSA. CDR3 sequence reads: CASSLDTRLAKNIQYF. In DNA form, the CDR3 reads TGTGCCAGCAGCCTGGACACCCGGCTGGCCAAAAACATTCAGTACTTC.

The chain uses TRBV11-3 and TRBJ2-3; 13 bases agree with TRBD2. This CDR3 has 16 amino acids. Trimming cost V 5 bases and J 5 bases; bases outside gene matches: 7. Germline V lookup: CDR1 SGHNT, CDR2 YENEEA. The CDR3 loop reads CASSPGLAGEVDTQYF. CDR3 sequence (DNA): TGTGCCAGCAGCCCAGGACTAGCGGGAGAAGTAGATACGCAGTATTTT.